This is a list of T cell receptor beta chains from one sample in a study of blood T cell repertoires in COVID-19. Only in-frame clones appear in the TCRdb table, and some are missing; sequencing was by immunoSEQ multiplex PCR. Altogether around 260,000 clones are present, about 85% being singletons, with the ten largest covering around 3.6%. The sequencing input was peripheral blood. The receptors come from a man aged 18 to 30 with active or convalescent COVID-19. The CDR3 runs from the conserved cysteine through the conserved F or W. The D gene is left open where the match is weak. Not every row has a clone size; where given, it reads once, few, many or a size class.

j_call v_call d_call clone_size cdr3_aa cdr3_nt
TRBJ2-1 TRBV24-1 TRBD2 . CATSDPGASGTYNEQFF TGTGCCACCAGTGACCCCGGCGCTAGCGGGACCTACAATGAGCAGTTCTTC
TRBJ2-5 TRBV6-5 . once CASRSPTYQETQYF TGTGCCAGTCGATCGCCGACATACCAAGAGACCCAGTACTTC
TRBJ2-7 TRBV4-2 TRBD1 once CASSPGQGSYEQYF TGTGCCAGCAGCCCGGGACAGGGAAGCTACGAGCAGTACTTC
TRBJ2-7 TRBV12-3/TRBV12-4 . few CASSLGRIGEQYF TGTGCCAGCAGTTTAGGGAGGATCGGCGAGCAGTACTTC
TRBJ1-1 TRBV5-4 . . CASRSLTGNTEAFF TGTGCCAGCAGGTCCCTAACAGGGAACACTGAAGCTTTCTTT
TRBJ1-1 TRBV18 TRBD1 . CASSPNTQGDTEAFF TGTGCCAGCTCACCGAACACACAGGGGGACACTGAAGCTTTCTTT
TRBJ1-5 TRBV10-2 . . CASSENENQPQHF TGCGCCAGCAGTGAGAATGAGAATCAGCCCCAGCATTTT
TRBJ1-1 TRBV19 . . CASSYGGNTEAFF TGTGCCAGTAGCTACGGGGGGAACACTGAAGCTTTCTTT
TRBJ2-4 TRBV9 TRBD1 . CASSLGTGVPEQYF TGTGCCAGCAGCCTAGGGACAGGGGTTCCGGAACAGTACTTC
TRBJ1-5 TRBV2 . . CASSPQVQPQHF TGTGCCAGCAGCCCGCAGGTTCAGCCCCAGCATTTT
TRBJ2-5 TRBV4-1 TRBD1 . CASSQETAVRDRQETQYF TGCGCCAGCAGCCAAGAAACGGCGGTGCGGGACAGGCAAGAGACCCAGTACTTC
TRBJ1-1 TRBV19 . . CASRRQAGTEAFF TGTGCCAGTAGACGTCAGGCGGGCACTGAAGCTTTCTTT
TRBJ2-7 TRBV15 TRBD1 . CATSRGGDRVDDGLYEQYF TGTGCCACCAGCAGAGGGGGGGACAGGGTCGATGATGGGCTCTACGAGCAGTACTTC
TRBJ1-1 TRBV6-5 . . CASVKGASSEAFF TGTGCCAGCGTCAAAGGGGCCTCTTCTGAAGCTTTCTTT
TRBJ2-5 TRBV9 TRBD2 . CASSVMGSGGSETQYF TGTGCCAGCAGCGTAATGGGTAGCGGGGGGTCAGAGACCCAGTACTTC
TRBJ1-1 TRBV18 . . CQSSPLDTGGGPEAFF TGTCAAAGCTCACCACTGGATACAGGCGGCGGCCCTGAAGCTTTCTTT
TRBJ1-2 TRBV7-2 TRBD1 . CASKSGQGAGEGYTF TGTGCCAGCAAAAGCGGGCAGGGGGCGGGAGAAGGCTACACCTTC
TRBJ2-3 TRBV5-4 TRBD2 . CASSLARSGSADTQYF TGTGCCAGCAGCTTGGCCCGTAGCGGGAGCGCAGATACGCAGTATTTT
TRBJ2-7 TRBV4-1 . few CASSQGPRMSGIEQYF TGCGCCAGCAGCCAAGGGCCACGGATGAGCGGAATAGAGCAGTACTTC
TRBJ2-7 TRBV30 . . CAWSEGVGYYEQYF TGTGCCTGGAGTGAAGGGGTGGGTTACTACGAGCAGTACTTC
TRBJ1-5 TRBV28 . . CASSFLVGSNQPQHF TGTGCCAGCAGTTTCCTAGTCGGTAGCAATCAGCCCCAGCATTTT
TRBJ2-5 TRBV6-5 TRBD2 . CASSLAGGPGETQYF TGTGCCAGCAGTTTAGCGGGAGGGCCTGGGGAGACCCAGTACTTC
TRBJ1-5 TRBV24-1 . . CATRGYGNQPQHF TGTGCCACCCGGGGTTATGGAAATCAGCCCCAGCATTTT
TRBJ2-7 TRBV28 TRBD2 once CASSLIGTTHYEQYF TGTGCCAGCAGCCTGATAGGGACTACACATTACGAGCAGTACTTC
TRBJ2-7 TRBV10-3 . . CAIRPSGAGIEQYF TGTGCCATCAGGCCAAGCGGAGCGGGCATCGAGCAGTACTTC
TRBJ2-7 TRBV6-5 TRBD2 once CASSRLAGGAYEQYF TGTGCCAGCAGTCGCCTAGCGGGAGGTGCCTACGAGCAGTACTTC
TRBJ2-3 TRBV3-1/TRBV3-2 TRBD2 few CASSQGSGRLTQYF TGTGCCAGCAGCCAAGGTAGCGGGAGGCTTACGCAGTATTTT
TRBJ2-1 TRBV6-5 TRBD2 . CASSYAAGGPDEQFF TGTGCCAGCAGTTACGCAGCGGGGGGGCCGGATGAGCAGTTCTTC
TRBJ2-2 TRBV7-9 TRBD1 . CASSSTGTGSGELFF TGTGCCAGCAGCTCAACCGGGACAGGGTCGGGGGAGCTGTTTTTT
TRBJ2-7 TRBV28 . . CASSPNSYEQYF TGTGCCAGCAGTCCTAACAGTTACGAGCAGTACTTC
TRBJ2-7 TRBV7-9 . . CASSPSWQSDEQYF TGTGCCAGCAGCCCTAGCTGGCAGAGCGACGAGCAGTACTTC
TRBJ2-1 TRBV3-1/TRBV3-2 . . CASSPPGDSSYNEQFF TGTGCCAGCAGCCCCCCGGGGGACAGCTCCTACAATGAGCAGTTCTTC
TRBJ2-1 TRBV30 . . CASLRGGIKHNEQFF TGTGCCTCGCTTCGTGGAGGGATAAAACACAATGAGCAGTTCTTC
TRBJ1-3 TRBV7-2 . once CASSRPRGSGNTIYF TGTGCCAGCAGCCGTCCACGGGGGTCTGGAAACACCATATATTTT
TRBJ2-7 TRBV6-5 . . CASKGPSYEQYF TGTGCCAGCAAGGGGCCCTCCTACGAGCAGTACTTC
TRBJ2-1 TRBV10-1 TRBD1 . CASSEYRGNEQFF TGCGCCAGCAGTGAGTACAGGGGTAATGAGCAGTTCTTC
TRBJ2-2 TRBV10-3 TRBD2 . CAISELAGVDSGELFF TGTGCCATCAGTGAGTTGGCGGGAGTAGATTCCGGGGAGCTGTTTTTT
TRBJ1-1 TRBV28 TRBD1 . CASRSWTGKAFF TGTGCCAGCAGGTCTTGGACAGGGAAAGCTTTCTTT
TRBJ1-4 TRBV30 . . CAWSVRQGREKLFF TGTGCCTGGAGTGTACGGCAGGGTCGTGAAAAACTGTTTTTT
TRBJ2-7 TRBV6-5 TRBD1 . CASSPYRGPYEQYF TGTGCCAGCAGTCCCTACAGGGGGCCCTACGAGCAGTACTTC
TRBJ2-7 TRBV29-1 . once CSVSQTGIYEQYF TGCAGCGTGTCACAAACAGGGATCTACGAGCAGTACTTC
TRBJ1-4 TRBV21-1 . . CASSKRGTLRQVEKLFF TGTGCCAGCAGCAAAAGGGGGACCCTTAGGCAGGTCGAAAAACTGTTTTTT
TRBJ1-1 TRBV5-1 . once CASSFSLNTEAFF TGCGCCAGCAGCTTTAGCCTAAACACTGAAGCTTTCTTT
TRBJ1-4 TRBV12-5 . . CASGLGTQGTNEKLFF TGTGCTAGTGGTTTGGGAACCCAGGGGACTAATGAAAAACTGTTTTTT
TRBJ2-3 TRBV5-8 . . CASSVRADTQYF TGTGCCAGCAGCGTCAGGGCAGATACGCAGTATTTT
TRBJ1-5 TRBV6-1 TRBD1 once CASSETGQGVNQPQHF TGTGCCAGCAGTGAAACGGGGCAGGGGGTGAATCAGCCCCAGCATTTT
TRBJ2-7 TRBV24-1 . . CATSAPVGEGGGYEQYF TGTGCCACCAGTGCCCCCGTCGGTGAAGGCGGCGGGTACGAGCAGTACTTC
TRBJ1-6 TRBV4-2 . . CASSQGPRGSSYNSPLHF TGTGCCAGCAGCCAAGGGCCCCGGGGAAGCTCCTATAATTCACCCCTCCACTTT
TRBJ2-1 TRBV24-1 . . CATSAALGYNEQFF TGTGCCACCAGTGCAGCCCTAGGCTACAATGAGCAGTTCTTC
TRBJ1-2 TRBV6-5 . . CASNSGYGYTF TGTGCCAGCAACAGTGGCTATGGCTACACCTTC